This T cell receptor beta chain was identified during a study of T-cell reconstitution after alpha-beta-depleted transplantation in children. In the case of this clonotype: Its target is not known.

V was shortened by 10 bases and J by 0 bases, with 15 bases between the two germline ends. This CDR3 spans 14 amino acids. The germline V gene encodes CDR1 SEHNR and CDR2 FQNEAQ (reference sequence). Unique molecular identifiers were used to barcode this TCRbeta library. TCRdb itself ran the PCR reads through MiXCR, one entry per CDR3 protein. The sample has more than 200,000 distinct CDR3 sequences, approximately 17% seen once. Findings and caveats of the study: The main origin of T-cell counts and diversity one year after transplant was newly produced T cells.

The receptor was derived from a male patient aged 2 to 9 who had a stem cell transplant for acute lymphoblastic leukemia, so the T cells may come from the graft donor. The rearrangement joins TRBV7-9 to TRBJ1-2; a possible D gene is TRBD1 (6 bases). The starting material was PBMCs, mostly from graft donor cells, obtained 360 days after TCRalphabeta/CD19-depleted stem cell transplant. The CDR3 is CAILQGRANYGYTF. The CDR3, as DNA: TGTGCCATCCTGCAGGGGCGAGCTAACTATGGCTACACCTTC.